This T cell receptor (beta chain) emerged from a study of blood T cells in healthy people across ages (dated by TCRdb to about 2015). Regarding the study in general: In model experiments, roughly one uniquely barcoded TCR beta cDNA molecule per two T cells was captured by template switching. Using deep sequencing normalized with unique cDNA molecular identifiers, the study measured how TCR beta repertoire diversity changes with age. The donors were divided into four age groups: young (average around 16 years), middle-aged (around 37), aged (about 61) and long-lived (about 80). To avoid experimental bias, donors of different ages were distributed randomly across sequencing lanes. Using the same blood draw, the study looked at two additional independent replicas of 1 million unique cDNA reads for two donors, one aged 18 to 30 and the other aged 80 or older.

Libraries were made using 5' RACE. Sequencing was carried out with an Illumina HiSeq 2500. A second PCR of roughly 6 to 12 cycles was run with a J-beta primer mix and a sample-barcoded 5' primer. A template-switch 5' adaptor carrying 12 random nucleotides introduced a unique molecular identifier onto each TCR beta cDNA molecule. Each sample yielded at least 2.5 million CDR3-containing paired-end reads. First-strand cDNA synthesis was performed from all RNA using the Mint cDNA synthesis kit, with priming by a TRBC-specific oligonucleotide. Following uracil-DNA glycosylase treatment, a first 18-cycle PCR with universal primers M1SS and BC2_uni_R was performed on all cDNA. As for how the authors treated the data: For normalization, 1 million high-quality reads were randomly selected from each sample, with every read carrying a distinct molecular identifier. Reads sharing molecular identifiers were discarded rather than binned into consensus sequences. MiTCR, run with a Q25 quality threshold and the strictest error-elimination algorithm, handled CDR3 identification, clonotype clustering and error correction. Lower-bound total TCR beta diversity was estimated with a nonparametric unseen species model using Euler transformation. Starting from the raw public reads, TCRdb applied fastp trimming at Q25, assembled clones with MiXCR and retained in-frame beta chains. Identical CDR3 protein sequences are pooled into one entry, listed with their most common genes and DNA. TCRdb's processing, not the authors' own work, is the source of the V and J calls. The sample table records around 780,000 distinct CDR3 sequences; approximately 53% of these occur just once. The ten largest clonotypes hold about 26% of the sample.

V lost 5 bases and J lost 0 bases; the stretch between them is 14 bases long. The CDR3 sequence holds 17 residues, the cysteine and phenylalanine included. The entry retains the CDR3 DNA only, 51 bases that are in frame from base 1. The roughly 39 donors, aged roughly 6 to 95 years, were systemically healthy Caucasian individuals from Russia. Each donor gave ten milliliters of peripheral blood, drawn into EDTA-treated Vacutainer tubes. PBMCs were isolated by Ficoll-Paque density-gradient centrifugation, with at least 6 million obtained per sample. Trizol reagent was used to extract total RNA from the PBMCs, yielding at least 5.5 micrograms per sample. Naive CD45RAhigh/CD27high T cell percentages were measured by flow cytometry on a PBMC aliquot from every donor. Study-wide conclusions, independent of this receptor: Bulk unsorted PBMC profiling prevented conclusive comparison of naive and antigen-experienced compartments. Because donor CMV infection status was unknown, age-related changes in expanded clonotypes were potentially confounded. Compared with the aged group, the long-lived group had more naive CD4+ T cells, fewer expanded clones and increased TCR diversity, suggesting age selection. There was a strong correlation between observed TCR beta diversity and the percentage of naive T cells measured by flow cytometry. As age increased, observed TCR beta diversity per million T cells dropped in a roughly linear way, and a significant reduction was already evident by age roughly 40. Estimates of total diversity based on one million sequenced T cells were considered lower bounds and underestimates.

This clonotype was detected only once. The antigen it recognizes is unknown. No clone much larger than this one lies a single base away; base qualities are absent. The material sequenced was blood. The sequence was obtained from a man aged 40-49 years in good health. The chain is encoded by TRBV12-3 or TRBV12-4 joined to TRBJ2-6; no confident D gene assignment can be made. The CDR3: CASSEILSDSGANVLTF. The DNA sequence reads TGTGCCAGCAGTGAGATCCTCAGTGACTCTGGGGCCAACGTCCTGACTTTC.